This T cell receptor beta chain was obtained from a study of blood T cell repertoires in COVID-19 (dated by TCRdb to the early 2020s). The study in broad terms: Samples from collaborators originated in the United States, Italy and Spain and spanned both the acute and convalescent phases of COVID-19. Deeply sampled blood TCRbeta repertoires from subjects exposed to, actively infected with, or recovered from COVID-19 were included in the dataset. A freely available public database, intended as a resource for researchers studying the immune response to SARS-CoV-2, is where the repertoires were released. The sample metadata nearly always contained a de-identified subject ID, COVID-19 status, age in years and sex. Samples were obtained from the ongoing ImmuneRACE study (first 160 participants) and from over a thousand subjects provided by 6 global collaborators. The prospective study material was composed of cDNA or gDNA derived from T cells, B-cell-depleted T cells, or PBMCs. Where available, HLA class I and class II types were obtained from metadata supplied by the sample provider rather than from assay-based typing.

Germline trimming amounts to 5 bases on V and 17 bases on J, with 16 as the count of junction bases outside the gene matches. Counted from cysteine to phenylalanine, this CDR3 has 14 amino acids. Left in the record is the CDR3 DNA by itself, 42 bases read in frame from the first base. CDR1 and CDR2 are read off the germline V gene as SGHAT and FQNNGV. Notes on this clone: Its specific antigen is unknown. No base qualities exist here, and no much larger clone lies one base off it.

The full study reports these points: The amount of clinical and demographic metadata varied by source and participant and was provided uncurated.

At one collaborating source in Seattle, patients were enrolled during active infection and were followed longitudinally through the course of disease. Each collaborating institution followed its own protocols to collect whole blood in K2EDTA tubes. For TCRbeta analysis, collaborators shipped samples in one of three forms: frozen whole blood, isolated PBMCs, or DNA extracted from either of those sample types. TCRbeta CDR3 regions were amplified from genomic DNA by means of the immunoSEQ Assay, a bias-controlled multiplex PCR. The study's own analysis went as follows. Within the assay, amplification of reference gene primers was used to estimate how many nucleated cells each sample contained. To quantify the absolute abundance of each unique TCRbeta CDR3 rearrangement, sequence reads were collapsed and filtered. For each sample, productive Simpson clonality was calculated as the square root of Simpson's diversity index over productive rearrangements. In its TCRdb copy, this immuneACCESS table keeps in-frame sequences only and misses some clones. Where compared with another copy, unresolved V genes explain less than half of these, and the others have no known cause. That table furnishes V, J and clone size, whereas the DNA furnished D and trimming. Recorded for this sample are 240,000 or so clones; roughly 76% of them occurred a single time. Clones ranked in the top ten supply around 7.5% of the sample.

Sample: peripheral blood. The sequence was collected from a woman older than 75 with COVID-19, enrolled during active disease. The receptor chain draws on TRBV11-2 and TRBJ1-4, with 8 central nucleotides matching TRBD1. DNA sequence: TGTGCCAGCAGCCAAGATCGTTCAGGGGGCGCCTCATTTTTT. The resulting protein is CASSQDRSGGASFF.